This TCR beta chain was sequenced in a study of T cells in Graves' hyperthyroidism and ophthalmopathy. This clonotype was seen ten or more times. The V gene's germline CDR1 is SGHRS and CDR2 YFSETQ. Trimming took 4 bases from V and 5 from J; bases not matched to a gene: 7. The CDR3 is 14 residues long. The source material, RNA transcripts, was used to amplify TCR beta CDR3 regions. First-round RT-PCR targeting the TCR CDR3 was performed with the HTBI primer set. TCRdb passed the multiplex PCR reads through MiXCR, listing each CDR3 protein once. This table holds about 700,000 distinct CDR3 sequences, around 13% found once. The authors obtained PBMCs from roughly 10 ml of fresh peripheral blood.

The clonotype originates from a woman aged 18-29 years with Graves' hyperthyroidism. The V call is TRBV5-1, the J call TRBJ1-1; 8 bases are shared with TRBD1. Sequenced input: blood. The CDR3 nucleotides read TGCGCCAGCAGCCCTAACAGGGGGAGGACTGAAGCTTTCTTT. Amino acids: CASSPNRGRTEAFF.